A selection of T cell receptor beta chains follows, all from one sample in a study of shared clonotypes between healthy human individuals. Assay: immunoSEQ multiplex PCR; the TCRdb copy retains only in-frame clones and omits some. The table shows about 79,000 clones, with about 61% occurring only once. The specimen was memory CD8+ T cells sorted from blood. These receptors originate from a man between 25 and 39 years old in good health. The CDR3 runs from the conserved cysteine through the conserved F or W. Fields, in order: V gene, D gene, CDR3 length, J gene, clone size, CDR3 DNA, CDR3 protein. The D gene is left open where the match is weak. For some rows the clone size is stated as once, few or many, or as a class when expanded; others skip it.

TRBV4-3	TRBD2	17	TRBJ2-1	-	TGCGCCAGCAGCCAAGGTTCGGGAGCGGGAGGCTACAATGAGCAGTTCTTC	CASSQGSGAGGYNEQFF
TRBV4-3	-	16	TRBJ1-2	-	TGCGCCAGCAGCCCATCAAGTAGCTACGACTCCTATGGCTACACCTTC	CASSPSSSYDSYGYTF
TRBV28	-	14	TRBJ1-5	-	TGTGCCAGCAGTTTAAAGGGTATTGATCAGCCCCAGCATTTT	CASSLKGIDQPQHF
TRBV27	-	16	TRBJ2-3	-	TGTGCCAGCAGGAGGCACAGGGACCTTTTGCCAGATACGCAGTATTTT	CASRRHRDLLPDTQYF
TRBV18	-	14	TRBJ1-5	-	TGTGCCAGCTCACCATTGTCAGAAAATCAGCCCCAGCATTTT	CASSPLSENQPQHF
TRBV19	TRBD1	14	TRBJ2-7	once	TGTGCCAGTAGTATCGGACAGGGTCCAGCCGAGCAGTACTTC	CASSIGQGPAEQYF
TRBV7-9	-	16	TRBJ2-3	-	TGTGCCAGCAGCTTCGGGACGGCCCGTTTCACAGATACGCAGTATTTT	CASSFGTARFTDTQYF
TRBV5-4	-	14	TRBJ2-5	-	TGTGCCAGCAGCTACGACAGCTTTGGGGAGACCCAGTACTTC	CASSYDSFGETQYF
TRBV4-1	-	14	TRBJ2-1	-	TGCGCCAGCAGATCCCCGGTCTCCTACAATGAGCAGTTCTTC	CASRSPVSYNEQFF
TRBV21-1	-	16	TRBJ2-7	-	TGTGCCAGCAGCAAAGGTTGGTGGTGGGCATTCTACGAGCAGTACTTC	CASSKGWWWAFYEQYF
TRBV7-9	-	13	TRBJ2-7	-	TGTGCCAGCAGCCCAAGGACCCCCTACGAGCAGTACTTC	CASSPRTPYEQYF
TRBV27	-	14	TRBJ2-2	-	TGTGCCAGCAGTCTCGGGCCGTCTTCCGGGGAGCTGTTTTTT	CASSLGPSSGELFF
TRBV7-8	TRBD1	15	TRBJ1-1	-	TGTGCCAGCAGCCCATCGACAGGGGGTAACACTGAAGCTTTCTTT	CASSPSTGGNTEAFF
TRBV5-4	-	14	TRBJ2-7	few	TGTGCCAGCAGCTTCCGGGACGGCAACTACGAGCAGTACTTC	CASSFRDGNYEQYF
TRBV18	TRBD2	15	TRBJ2-7	-	TGTGCCAGCTCACCGTTGGGAGCGGGAGGCTACGAGCAGTACTTC	CASSPLGAGGYEQYF
TRBV6-6	-	15	TRBJ1-5	-	TGTGCCAGCAGTTACTCAGCAGGGCCCAATCAGCCCCAGCATTTT	CASSYSAGPNQPQHF
TRBV4-2	-	14	TRBJ1-2	-	TGTGCCAGCAGCCATGAGACAGCCCACTATGGCTACACCTTC	CASSHETAHYGYTF
TRBV7-6	TRBD1	16	TRBJ2-1	-	TGTGCCAGCAGCTCCTCCGGGACAGGGATTGGCAATGAGCAGTTCTTC	CASSSSGTGIGNEQFF